The entry below gives a single TCR beta chain sequence along with its context. This sample is part of a study of blood T cell repertoires in COVID-19. Study overall: PBMCs, B-cell-depleted T cells, or T cells provided the cDNA or gDNA that made up the material.

From germline, CDR1 is PRHDT and CDR2 FYEKMQ (reference sequence). The CDR3 loop spans 17 amino acids. V was shortened by 5 bases and J by 6 bases, with 20 bases between the two germline ends. Methods used by the authors: Amplifying reference gene primers gave estimates of nucleated cell counts. TCRdb's table, derived via immunoSEQ multiplex PCR, lists solely in-frame clones and lacks some. The V and J calls and clone size are taken from that table; D and trimming were inferred from the DNA. The sample records hundreds of thousands of clones, about 91% being singletons. The sequencing input was PBMCs or T cells enriched from blood (not recorded which). This rearrangement joins TRBV13 to TRBJ1-6, with D maybe TRBD1 (6 bases). The receptor was derived from a woman in her thirties or forties with acute COVID-19. The CDR3 loop reads CASSRPGLGGANSPLHF. CDR3 in DNA: TGTGCCAGCAGCCGGCCCGGTCTAGGGGGTGCTAATTCACCCCTCCACTTT. Combining the CDR3 with reference TRBV13 and TRBJ1-6 gives the whole variable domain AAGVIQSPRHLIKEKRETATLKCYPIPRHDTVYWYQQGPGQDPQFLISFYEKMQSDKGSIPDRFSAQQFSDYHSELNMSSLELGDSALYFCASSRPGLGGANSPLHFGNGTRLTVT.